Listed below are T cell receptor beta chains from one sample, sequenced in a study of shared clonotypes between healthy human individuals. TCRdb keeps only in-frame clones here, not all; method: immunoSEQ multiplex PCR. The sample holds roughly 1,100,000 clones, approximately 76% seen once. The sequencing sample was made of memory CD4+ T cells sorted from blood. Receptor source: a man aged 18 to 29 in good health. Both conserved end residues are part of each CDR3. A D gene is named only where the DNA matches it firmly. For some rows the clone size is stated as once, few or many, or as a class when expanded; others skip it.

V: TRBV11-3; size: few; J: TRBJ2-2; length: 16; D: TRBD1; DNA: TGTGCCAGCAGCTATGTCGGGACAGAGGACACCGGGGAGCTGTTTTTT; CDR3: CASSYVGTEDTGELFF
V: TRBV28; size: -; J: TRBJ1-5; length: 12; D: -; DNA: TGTGCCAGCAGTGATACTCATCAGCCCCAGCATTTT; CDR3: CASSDTHQPQHF
V: TRBV6-5; size: -; J: TRBJ1-5; length: 14; D: -; DNA: TGTGCCAGCAGTCCCGGGGGTTCGGGCCAGCCCCAGCATTTT; CDR3: CASSPGGSGQPQHF
V: TRBV5-1; size: -; J: TRBJ2-2; length: 15; D: TRBD2; DNA: TGCGCCAGCAGTACTAGGGCGGGGGACACCGGGGAGCTGTTTTTT; CDR3: CASSTRAGDTGELFF
V: TRBV7-6; size: few; J: TRBJ1-1; length: 14; D: TRBD1; DNA: TGTGCCAGCAGCTTGGGACAGGTGAACACTGAAGCTTTCTTT; CDR3: CASSLGQVNTEAFF
V: TRBV28; size: -; J: TRBJ1-5; length: 15; D: -; DNA: TGTGCCAGCAGTTTATTGACTATCGGCAATCAGCCCCAGCATTTT; CDR3: CASSLLTIGNQPQHF
V: TRBV19; size: -; J: TRBJ1-5; length: 14; D: -; DNA: TGTGCCAGTAGGGCCAGGGAAAAGAATCAGCCCCAGCATTTT; CDR3: CASRAREKNQPQHF
V: TRBV7-2; size: once; J: TRBJ2-3; length: 14; D: TRBD1; DNA: TGTGCCAGCAGCCTCGACAGGGGCACAGATACGCAGTATTTT; CDR3: CASSLDRGTDTQYF
V: TRBV5-1; size: -; J: TRBJ2-5; length: 16; D: TRBD2; DNA: TGCGCCAGCAGCCCCGGACTAGCGGGAGAGTACGAGACCCAGTACTTC; CDR3: CASSPGLAGEYETQYF
V: TRBV2; size: -; J: TRBJ1-6; length: 13; D: -; DNA: TGTGCCAGCAGTGGGCCCCCGAATTCACCCCTCCACTTT; CDR3: CASSGPPNSPLHF
V: TRBV7-2; size: -; J: TRBJ2-3; length: 15; D: TRBD1; DNA: TGTGCCAGCAGCTCGACAGGGAGAAATAGGGATACGCAGTATTTT; CDR3: CASSSTGRNRDTQYF
V: TRBV28; size: -; J: TRBJ1-1; length: 16; D: TRBD1; DNA: TGTGCCAGCAGCCCGGGACAGGGGGCAATGTACACTGAAGCTTTCTTT; CDR3: CASSPGQGAMYTEAFF
V: TRBV4-2; size: -; J: TRBJ1-3; length: 14; D: -; DNA: TGTGCCAGCAGCCCAGAGGTCAGGGAGGACACCATATATTTT; CDR3: CASSPEVREDTIYF
V: TRBV5-6; size: -; J: TRBJ2-7; length: 13; D: -; DNA: TGTGCCAGCAGCTTGACAGGTACCTACGAGCAGTACTTC; CDR3: CASSLTGTYEQYF
V: TRBV5-1; size: -; J: TRBJ2-2; length: 14; D: -; DNA: TGCGCCAGCAGGATAGGGGAACTGACCGGGGAGCTGTTTTTT; CDR3: CASRIGELTGELFF
V: TRBV6-5; size: -; J: TRBJ2-1; length: 15; D: -; DNA: TGTGCCAGCAGTAGACTAGGGAGGGGGTCCAATGAGCAGTTCTTC; CDR3: CASSRLGRGSNEQFF
V: TRBV5-1; size: -; J: TRBJ2-6; length: 15; D: -; DNA: TGCGCCAGCAGCTTTCGACGGTCTGGGGCCAACGTCCTGACTTTC; CDR3: CASSFRRSGANVLTF
V: TRBV6-5; size: once; J: TRBJ1-4; length: 13; D: -; DNA: TGTGCCACCACGATCGGCAGGGGTGAAAAACTGTTTTTT; CDR3: CATTIGRGEKLFF
V: TRBV2; size: -; J: TRBJ2-7; length: 14; D: -; DNA: TGTGCCAGCAGTGAACAGGGCAGTGGCTACGAGCAGTACTTC; CDR3: CASSEQGSGYEQYF
V: TRBV7-3; size: -; J: TRBJ2-7; length: 15; D: -; DNA: TGTGCCAACAGCTTAACGAGAACAGGGCTGTACGAGCAGTACTTC; CDR3: CANSLTRTGLYEQYF
V: TRBV7-2; size: -; J: TRBJ2-2; length: 13; D: -; DNA: TGTGCCAGCAGCCTACGAAACGGGGGGGAGCTGTTTTTT; CDR3: CASSLRNGGELFF
V: TRBV7-2; size: -; J: TRBJ2-1; length: 15; D: -; DNA: TGTGCCAGCAGCTCTAATGGTCTTTCTTACAATGAGCAGTTCTTC; CDR3: CASSSNGLSYNEQFF
V: TRBV6-5; size: -; J: TRBJ2-6; length: 16; D: -; DNA: TGTGCCAGCAGTTACTCGATGTCTTCTGGGGCCAACGTCCTGACTTTC; CDR3: CASSYSMSSGANVLTF
V: TRBV9; size: -; J: TRBJ1-6; length: 14; D: -; DNA: TGTGCCAGCACCCGAGCGGGGGATAGTTCACCCCTCCACTTT; CDR3: CASTRAGDSSPLHF
V: TRBV12-5; size: -; J: TRBJ1-4; length: 18; D: TRBD1; DNA: TGTGCTAGTGGTTATGCTTTGGGACAGGGGGAATCTAATGAAAAACTGTTTTTT; CDR3: CASGYALGQGESNEKLFF
V: TRBV6-1; size: -; J: TRBJ1-1; length: 15; D: -; DNA: TGTGCCAGCAGTGAAATGGACGGGCGGAACACTGAAGCTTTCTTT; CDR3: CASSEMDGRNTEAFF
V: TRBV10-2; size: many; J: TRBJ1-1; length: 15; D: -; DNA: TGCGCCAGCAGTGAGACATCCGGGACTAACACTGAAGCTTTCTTT; CDR3: CASSETSGTNTEAFF
V: TRBV14; size: few; J: TRBJ2-1; length: 13; D: -; DNA: TGTGCCAGCAGCCGGGGCAGCCCAAGTGTGCAGTTCTTC; CDR3: CASSRGSPSVQFF
V: TRBV11-2; size: -; J: TRBJ2-2; length: 15; D: TRBD2; DNA: TGTGCCAGCATCCCCTGGGGGGGGAACACCGGGGAGCTGTTTTTT; CDR3: CASIPWGGNTGELFF
V: TRBV5-4; size: -; J: TRBJ1-1; length: 15; D: TRBD1; DNA: TGTGCCAGCAGCCGGGGGACAGGGACGAACACTGAAGCTTTCTTT; CDR3: CASSRGTGTNTEAFF
V: TRBV10-3; size: few; J: TRBJ1-1; length: 14; D: -; DNA: TGTGCCATCAGTGAAGGGGGTTACAGCACTGAAGCTTTCTTT; CDR3: CAISEGGYSTEAFF
V: TRBV5-1; size: -; J: TRBJ2-7; length: 14; D: TRBD1; DNA: TGCGCCAAGACCCCGGACAGGCCTACCTACGAGCAGTACTTC; CDR3: CAKTPDRPTYEQYF
V: TRBV7-2; size: -; J: TRBJ2-7; length: 11; D: -; DNA: TGTGCCAGCAGCCAAAATCAGAATCAGTACTTC; CDR3: CASSQNQNQYF
V: TRBV27; size: -; J: TRBJ1-6; length: 14; D: TRBD1; DNA: TGTGCCAGCAGTGCGAGGACAGGGAATTCACCCCTCCACTTT; CDR3: CASSARTGNSPLHF
V: TRBV18; size: few; J: TRBJ2-1; length: 12; D: -; DNA: TGTGCCAGCTCACCGGGCCGAAATGAGCAGTTCTTC; CDR3: CASSPGRNEQFF
V: TRBV19; size: -; J: TRBJ1-6; length: 14; D: -; DNA: TGTGCCAGTATGACAGGTCGCCAGGGATCACCCCTCCACTTT; CDR3: CASMTGRQGSPLHF
V: TRBV10-2; size: -; J: TRBJ2-3; length: 14; D: TRBD1; DNA: TGCGCCAGCAAACCCGGGACAGGGATAGATACGCAGTATTTT; CDR3: CASKPGTGIDTQYF
V: TRBV6-1; size: few; J: TRBJ2-1; length: 14; D: TRBD2; DNA: TGTGCCAGCAGTACCAAGCGGGGGGACAATGAGCAGTTCTTC; CDR3: CASSTKRGDNEQFF
V: TRBV28; size: -; J: TRBJ1-4; length: 15; D: -; DNA: TGTGCCACTCGTCCGGGGTTGGGGGCCAATGAAAAACTGTTTTTT; CDR3: CATRPGLGANEKLFF
V: TRBV21-1; size: -; J: TRBJ2-7; length: 19; D: -; DNA: TGTGCCAGCAGCAACACACATACGCCGACGAGGGAAGTGAATGGCGAGCAGTACTTC; CDR3: CASSNTHTPTREVNGEQYF
V: TRBV2; size: -; J: TRBJ1-2; length: 12; D: -; DNA: TGTGCCAGCAGTGATCAGGACTATGGCTACACCTTC; CDR3: CASSDQDYGYTF